The next 3 T cell receptor beta chains were all read from a single sample in a study of cytomegalovirus exposure and HLA in healthy donors. With 60 Vbeta and 13 Jbeta primers, the PCR was carried out. The table came from immunoSEQ multiplex PCR; TCRdb's copy has only in-frame clones and leaves some out. The data show some 170,000 clones, nearly 80% seen once. Sequenced input: PBMCs. The receptors originated from a man aged 40-49 years in good health and CMV-seropositive.

V gene TRBV28 combines with J gene TRBJ2-1, with TRBD2 as a possible D gene (5 bases). Trimming shortened V by 7 bases and J by 6 bases, and 19 bases separated the two germline ends. CDR3 length: 15 amino acids. Germline V gene data show CDR1 as MDHEN and CDR2 as SYDVKM. CDR3 in DNA: TGTGCCAGCAATAGTGACAATCGGGGTAGCAATGAGCAGTTCTTC. Translating gives CASNSDNRGSNEQFF.

V usage is TRBV2 and J usage is TRBJ2-7; TRBD2 matches 11 bases. The V segment lost 3 bases and the J segment 4 bases; nucleotides outside the gene matches: 2. The CDR3 consists of 14 residues. CDR1 is SNHLY and CDR2 is FYNNEI in the germline V gene. CDR3 amino acids: CASSDASGRYEQYF. As DNA, the CDR3 is TGTGCCAGCAGTGACGCTAGCGGGAGGTACGAGCAGTACTTC.

The J gene is TRBJ2-5, the V gene TRBV21-1; the table's D call of TRBD2 was not tested on the DNA. The DNA end is a closer match to TRBJ2-7, so the J assignment may be wrong. TRBV21-1 is a listed pseudogene. This CDR3 region has 14 residues. CDR3 region: CASSKVLGGYEQYF. For the CDR3, the DNA is TGTGCCAGCAGCAAAGTGTTGGGGGGGTACGAGCAGTACTTC.